This TCR beta chain comes out of a study of spatial heterogeneity in lung cancer. Study-level results: Tumor mutation count correlated with how many alpha and beta TCRs expanded intratumorally.

Each TCR cDNA molecule bore a unique molecular identifier. TCRdb re-derived calls from the 5' RACE reads in MiXCR, one entry per CDR3 protein. The repertoire has about 24,000 distinct CDR3 sequences, roughly 8.6% of them found once; the top ten carry 7% to 9%. This clonotype has more than one count but fewer than ten. Antigen: not known. The time point is: sample taken at primary tumor resection. Just over 70 TRACERx patients with early, untreated non-small cell lung cancer donated samples. The CDR3 is 20 residues long. From germline, CDR1 is MNHEY and CDR2 SVGEGT. V shed 4 bases and J 3 bases; nucleotides not matched to a gene: 16.

Material: lung tumor tissue, obtained at surgery. This receptor was taken from a male donor with early-stage non-small cell lung cancer. The chain has TRBV6-2 or TRBV6-3 and TRBJ2-7; TRBD2 matches at 15 bases. Written as DNA, the CDR3 is TGTGCCAGCAGTTTCCCTCTAGATCGGACTAGCGGGAGGGGATTCTACGAGCAGTACTTC. Its translation: CASSFPLDRTSGRGFYEQYF.